This T cell receptor (beta chain) was captured by sequencing in a study of long-term antiretroviral therapy in people with HIV. Study background: Collection dates of the earliest samples fall about a decade before the 2015 immediate-ART recommendation. General study results and limits: The study found narrower CDR3 length ranges in HIV repertoires than in controls. At every time point, clones expanded before ART dominated the repertoire. Researchers lacked any data on ART adherence, viral resistance or therapy changes.

On this clone itself: The antigen remains undetermined.

The CDR3 is 18 residues long. Trimming shortened V by 8 bases and J by 9 bases, and 31 bases separated the two germline ends. Germline V gives CDR1 MRHNA, CDR2 SNTAGT. Survey-level resolution applied to immunoSEQ assay v3.0. Here immunoSEQ multiplex PCR was the method, and the copy in TCRdb shows in-frame clones only, minus some. The table records tens of thousands of clones, 80% to 85% of them present only once. The rearrangement uses TRBV6-4 and TRBJ2-2, with D unresolved. The source was unsorted PBMCs, collected 0.4 years after starting antiretroviral therapy. The sequence came from a man aged 45-65 years with HIV. Here the CDR3 DNA reads TGTGCCAGCCCTAGGTGGCCTTGCCCAGAGGTAAGGCCCAGGGAGCTGTTTTTT. It specifies CASPRWPCPEVRPRELFF.